This section outlines one T cell receptor beta chain sequence together with its context. Its target is not known. All patients relapsed after autologous stem cell transplantation, and brentuximab vedotin exposure varied. Complete response, partial response or progressive disease was recorded as best response. The data were produced by immunoSEQ multiplex PCR, yet TCRdb's version contains in-frame clones alone and is incomplete. The table records about 86,000 clones, 89% of them present only once. These data are taken from a study of PD-1 blockade in classical Hodgkin lymphoma. Study-level points and caveats: Patients who responded completely had about the same baseline diversity as newly diagnosed patients. Healthy donors were reported to have higher baseline TCR diversity than newly diagnosed patients. Possibly reflecting disease activity or prior therapy, repertoire differences have causes that remain undefined.

This CDR3 region has 16 residues. Deletions cut 2 bases from V and 5 bases from J, with 16 bases between. Germline values: CDR1 MNHEY, CDR2 SMNVEV (reference sequence). This specimen was peripheral blood mononuclear cells (PBMCs), taken before the second cycle of nivolumab. The TCR originated in a human donor with classical Hodgkin lymphoma. The rearrangement links TRBV27 to TRBJ2-1, with D possibly TRBD1 on 5 matching bases. The CDR3 loop is CASSLIRAQGNNEQFF. The CDR3 DNA sequence: TGTGCCAGCAGTTTAATCAGGGCCCAAGGGAACAATGAGCAGTTCTTC.